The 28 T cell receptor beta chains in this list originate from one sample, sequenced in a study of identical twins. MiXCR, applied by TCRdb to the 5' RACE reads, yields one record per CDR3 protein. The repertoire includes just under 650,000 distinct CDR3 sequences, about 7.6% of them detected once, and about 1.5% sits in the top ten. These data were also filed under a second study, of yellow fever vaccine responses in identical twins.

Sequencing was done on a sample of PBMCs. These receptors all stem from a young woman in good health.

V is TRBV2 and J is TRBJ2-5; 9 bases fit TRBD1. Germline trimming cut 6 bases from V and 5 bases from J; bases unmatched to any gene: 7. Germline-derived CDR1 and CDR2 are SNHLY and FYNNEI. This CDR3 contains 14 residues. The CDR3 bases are TGTGCCAGCAGACTACAGGGGGCCTCGGAGACCCAGTACTTC. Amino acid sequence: CASRLQGASETQYF.

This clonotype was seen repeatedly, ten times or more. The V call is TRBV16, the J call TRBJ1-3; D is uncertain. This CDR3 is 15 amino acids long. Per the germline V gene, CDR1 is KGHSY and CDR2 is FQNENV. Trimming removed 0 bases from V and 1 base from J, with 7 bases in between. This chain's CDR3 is CASSQSSVSGNTIYF. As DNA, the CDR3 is TGTGCCAGCAGCCAATCGTCAGTTTCTGGAAACACCATATATTTT.

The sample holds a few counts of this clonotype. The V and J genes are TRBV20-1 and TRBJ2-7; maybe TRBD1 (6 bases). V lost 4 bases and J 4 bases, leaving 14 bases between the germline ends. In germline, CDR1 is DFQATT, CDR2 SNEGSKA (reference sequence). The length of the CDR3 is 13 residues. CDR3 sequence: CSANNRVTYEQYV. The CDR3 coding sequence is TGCAGTGCTAACAACAGGGTAACTTACGAGCAGTACGTC.

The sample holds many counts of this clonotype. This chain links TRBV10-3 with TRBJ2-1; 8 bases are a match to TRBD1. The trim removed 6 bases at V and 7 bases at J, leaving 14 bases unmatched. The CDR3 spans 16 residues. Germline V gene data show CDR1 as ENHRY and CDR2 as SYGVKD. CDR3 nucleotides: TGTGCCATCAGCCGGGACAGGCTTTCATTGGGGAATGAGCAGTTCTTC. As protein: CAISRDRLSLGNEQFF.

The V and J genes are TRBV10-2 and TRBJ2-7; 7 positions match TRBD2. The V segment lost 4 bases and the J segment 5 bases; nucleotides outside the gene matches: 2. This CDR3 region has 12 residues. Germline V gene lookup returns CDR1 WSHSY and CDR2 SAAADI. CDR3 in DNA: TGCGCCAGCAGTGCTAGCGGTAACGAGCAGTACGTC. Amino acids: CASSASGNEQYV.

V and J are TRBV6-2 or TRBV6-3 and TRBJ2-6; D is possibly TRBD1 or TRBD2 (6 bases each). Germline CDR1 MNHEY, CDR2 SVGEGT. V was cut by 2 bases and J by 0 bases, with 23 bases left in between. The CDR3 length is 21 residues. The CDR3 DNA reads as TGTGCCAGCAGTTACCGCCCTCCGGGCAGGGGACTTAGCTCTGGGGCCAACGTCCTGACTTTC. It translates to CASSYRPPGRGLSSGANVLTF.

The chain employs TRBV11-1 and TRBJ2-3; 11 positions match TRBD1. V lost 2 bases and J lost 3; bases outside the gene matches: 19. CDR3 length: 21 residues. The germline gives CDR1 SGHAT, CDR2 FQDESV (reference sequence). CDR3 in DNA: TGTGCCAGCAGCTTAAGGCCGGACAGGGGGCTCTTATTCGTCTTTACAGATACGCAGTATTTT. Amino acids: CASSLRPDRGLLFVFTDTQYF. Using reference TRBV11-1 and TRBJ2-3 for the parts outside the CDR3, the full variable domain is EAEVAQSPRYKITEKSQAVAFWCDPISGHATLYWYRQILGQGPELLVQFQDESVVDDSQLPKDRFSAERLKGVDSTLKIQPAELGDSAMYLCASSLRPDRGLLFVFTDTQYFGPGTRLTVL.

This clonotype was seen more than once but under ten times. This CDR3 is CSARETGSNYGYTF. In nucleotides, the CDR3 is TGCAGTGCTAGGGAGACAGGGAGCAACTATGGCTACACCTTC. The J gene is TRBJ1-2, the V gene TRBV20-1, with 7 bases fitting TRBD1. Germline V gives CDR1 DFQATT, CDR2 SNEGSKA (reference sequence). The CDR3 extends over 14 amino acids. After removal of 3 bases from V and 2 bases from J, the junction contained 6 bases not matched to a gene.

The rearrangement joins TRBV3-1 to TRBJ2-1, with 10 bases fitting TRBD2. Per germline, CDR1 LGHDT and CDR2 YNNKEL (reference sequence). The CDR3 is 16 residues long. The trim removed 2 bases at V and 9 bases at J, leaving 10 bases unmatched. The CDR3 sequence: CASSQQGSGRAAEQFF. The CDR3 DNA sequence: TGTGCCAGCAGCCAACAAGGGAGCGGGAGGGCCGCTGAGCAGTTCTTC.

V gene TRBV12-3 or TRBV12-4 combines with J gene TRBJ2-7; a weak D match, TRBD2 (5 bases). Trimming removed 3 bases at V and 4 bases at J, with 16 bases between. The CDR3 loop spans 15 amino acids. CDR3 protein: CASSFGRAEDYEQYF. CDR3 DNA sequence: TGTGCCAGCAGTTTCGGTAGGGCGGAGGATTACGAGCAGTACTTC.

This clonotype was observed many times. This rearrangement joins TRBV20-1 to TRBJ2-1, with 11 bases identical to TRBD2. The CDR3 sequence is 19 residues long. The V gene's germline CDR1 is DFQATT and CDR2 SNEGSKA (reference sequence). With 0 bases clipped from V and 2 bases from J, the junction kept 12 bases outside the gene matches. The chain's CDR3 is CSARDPRASGGPTYNEQFF. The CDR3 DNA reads TGCAGTGCTAGAGATCCCAGGGCTAGCGGGGGGCCAACCTACAATGAGCAGTTCTTC.

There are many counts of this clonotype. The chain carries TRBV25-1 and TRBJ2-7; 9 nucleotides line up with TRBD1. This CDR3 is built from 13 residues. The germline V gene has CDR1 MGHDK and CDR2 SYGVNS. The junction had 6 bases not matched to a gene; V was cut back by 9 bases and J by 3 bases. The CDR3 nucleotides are TGTGCCAGTTCCGGGACAGGGTTCTACGAGCAGTACTTC. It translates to CASSGTGFYEQYF.

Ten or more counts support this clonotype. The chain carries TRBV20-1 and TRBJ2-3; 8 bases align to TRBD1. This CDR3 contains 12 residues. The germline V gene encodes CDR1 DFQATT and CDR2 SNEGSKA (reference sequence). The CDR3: CSIRGQSDTQYF. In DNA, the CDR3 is TGCAGCATCAGGGGGCAGTCAGATACGCAGTATTTT.

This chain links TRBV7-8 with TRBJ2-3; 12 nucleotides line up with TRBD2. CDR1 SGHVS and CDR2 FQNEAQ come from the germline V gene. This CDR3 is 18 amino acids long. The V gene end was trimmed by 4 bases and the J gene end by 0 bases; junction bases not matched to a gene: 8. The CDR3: CASSSSYGTSGSTDTQYF. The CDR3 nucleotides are TGTGCCAGCAGCTCCTCCTACGGGACTAGCGGGAGCACAGATACGCAGTATTTT.

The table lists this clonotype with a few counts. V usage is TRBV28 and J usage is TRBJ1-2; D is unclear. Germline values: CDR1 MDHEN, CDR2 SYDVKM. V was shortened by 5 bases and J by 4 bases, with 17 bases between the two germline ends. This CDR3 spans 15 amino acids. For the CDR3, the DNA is TGTGCCAGCAGTGGGAGAGGCCGTTTGGGCTATGGCTACACCTTC. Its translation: CASSGRGRLGYGYTF.

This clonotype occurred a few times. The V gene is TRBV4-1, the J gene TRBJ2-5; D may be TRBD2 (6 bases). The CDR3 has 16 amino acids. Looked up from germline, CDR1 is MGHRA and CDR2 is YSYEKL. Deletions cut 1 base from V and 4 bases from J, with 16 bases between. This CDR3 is CASSQGSGVVGETQYF. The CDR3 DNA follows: TGCGCCAGCAGCCAAGGGTCGGGAGTGGTAGGAGAGACCCAGTACTTC.

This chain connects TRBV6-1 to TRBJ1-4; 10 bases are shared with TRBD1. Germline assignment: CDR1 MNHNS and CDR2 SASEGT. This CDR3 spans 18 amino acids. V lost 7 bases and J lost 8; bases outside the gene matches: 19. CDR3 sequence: CASTPTGTGARIREKLFF. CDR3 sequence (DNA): TGTGCCAGCACTCCTACCGGGACAGGGGCGAGGATTCGAGAAAAACTGTTTTTT.

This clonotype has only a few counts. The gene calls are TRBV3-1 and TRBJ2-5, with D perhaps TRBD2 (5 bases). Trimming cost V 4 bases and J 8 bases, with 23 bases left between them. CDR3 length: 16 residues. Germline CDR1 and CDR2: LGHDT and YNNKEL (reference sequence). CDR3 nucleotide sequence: TGTGCCAGCAGCCTGTCCACTAGGACCATGGCAGATACCCAGTACTTC. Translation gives CASSLSTRTMADTQYF.

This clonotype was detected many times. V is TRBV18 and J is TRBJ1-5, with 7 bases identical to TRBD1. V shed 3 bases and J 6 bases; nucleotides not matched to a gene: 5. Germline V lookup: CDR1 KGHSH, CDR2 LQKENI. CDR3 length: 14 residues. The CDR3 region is CASSPSRGVQPQHF. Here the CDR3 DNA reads TGTGCCAGCTCACCCTCCAGGGGGGTTCAGCCCCAGCATTTT.

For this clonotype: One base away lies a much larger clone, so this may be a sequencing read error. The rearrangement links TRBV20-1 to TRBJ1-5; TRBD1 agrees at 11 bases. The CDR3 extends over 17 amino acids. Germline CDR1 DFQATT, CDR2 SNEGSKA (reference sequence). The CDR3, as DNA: TGCAGTGCTAGAGATCCCGGACAGGGGGCGTTCAATCAGCCCCAGCAATTT. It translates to CSARDPGQGAFNQPQQF.

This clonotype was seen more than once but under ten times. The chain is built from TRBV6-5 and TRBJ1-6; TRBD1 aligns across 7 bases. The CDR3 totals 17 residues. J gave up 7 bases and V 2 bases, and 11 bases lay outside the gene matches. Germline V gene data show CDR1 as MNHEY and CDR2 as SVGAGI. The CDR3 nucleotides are TGTGCCAGCAGTTACGCAGTACAGGGGTCGTGGAATTCACCCCTCCACTTT. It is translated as CASSYAVQGSWNSPLHF.

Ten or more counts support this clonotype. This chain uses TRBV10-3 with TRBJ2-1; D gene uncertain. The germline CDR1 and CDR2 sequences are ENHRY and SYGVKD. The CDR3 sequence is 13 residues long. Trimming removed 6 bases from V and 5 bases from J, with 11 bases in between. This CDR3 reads CAISLVLNNEQFF. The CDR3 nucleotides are TGTGCCATCAGCCTCGTACTTAACAATGAGCAGTTCTTC.

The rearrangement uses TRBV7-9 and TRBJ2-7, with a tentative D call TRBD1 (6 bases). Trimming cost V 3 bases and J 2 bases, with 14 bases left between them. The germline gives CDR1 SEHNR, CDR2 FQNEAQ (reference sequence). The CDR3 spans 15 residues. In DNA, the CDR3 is TGTGCCAGCAGCTTTGGGCAGGGGCCTACCTACGAGCAGTACTTC. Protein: CASSFGQGPTYEQYF.

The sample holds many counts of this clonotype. In DNA form, the CDR3 reads TGTGCCAGCAGCTACCGCCAATACGAGCAGTACTTC. This codes for CASSYRQYEQYF. The chain employs TRBV12-3 or TRBV12-4 and TRBJ2-7; D uncertain. The V end was cut by 6 bases, the J end by 4 bases, with 10 bases between. This CDR3 is 12 amino acids long.

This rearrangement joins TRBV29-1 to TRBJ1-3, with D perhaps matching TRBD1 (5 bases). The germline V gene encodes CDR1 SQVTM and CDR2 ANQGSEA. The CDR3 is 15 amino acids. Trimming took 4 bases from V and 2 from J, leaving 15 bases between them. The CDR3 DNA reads TGCAGCGTTGGCACTGCCGGGACGACTGGAAACACCATATATTTT. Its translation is CSVGTAGTTGNTIYF.

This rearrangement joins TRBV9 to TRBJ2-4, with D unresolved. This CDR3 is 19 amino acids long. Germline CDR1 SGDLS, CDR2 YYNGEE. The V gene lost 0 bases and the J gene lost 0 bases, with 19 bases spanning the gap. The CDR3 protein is CASSVEDAKRPLAKNIQYF. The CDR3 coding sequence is TGTGCCAGCAGCGTAGAGGATGCAAAGCGACCTCTAGCCAAAAACATTCAGTACTTC.

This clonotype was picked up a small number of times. The CDR3 protein is CASSLEVRGTDTQYF. For the CDR3, the DNA is TGCGCCAGCAGCTTGGAGGTCAGGGGGACAGATACGCAGTATTTT. The V gene is TRBV5-1, the J gene TRBJ2-3; 7 nucleotides match TRBD1. Trimming removed 0 bases from V and 3 bases from J; junction bases left unmatched: 4. This CDR3 spans 15 amino acids. The V gene's germline CDR1 is SGHRS and CDR2 YFSETQ.

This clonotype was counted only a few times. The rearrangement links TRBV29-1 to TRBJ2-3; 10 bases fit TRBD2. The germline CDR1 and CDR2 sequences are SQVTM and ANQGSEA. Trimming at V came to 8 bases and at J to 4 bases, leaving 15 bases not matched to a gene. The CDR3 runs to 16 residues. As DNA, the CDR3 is TGCAGCACCCCTAGCGGGAGTTGGGGCACAGCAGATACGCAGTATTTT. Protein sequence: CSTPSGSWGTADTQYF.